This record looks at one T cell receptor (beta chain) sequence and its context. Each gene name is a mouse one. Other nucleotide sequences from this sample produce the same CDR3. These data originate in a study of CD8+ T cells in alopecia areata. Study summary: It was approximately 7-11-week-old female C3H/HeJ mice that received skin from 6-12-month-old C3H/HeJ graft donors with spontaneous alopecia.

Extracted RNA was reverse transcribed, and the resulting cDNA served as sequencing template. Sequenced by immunoSEQ multiplex PCR; TCRdb stores in-frame clones only, minus some. There are over 250,000 clones in the sample, none observed a single time. Scientists pooled cutaneous lymph node cells and sorted them on CD4, CD8alpha, NKG2D, NKG2ACE and other markers. The sequence was obtained from a C3H/HeJ mouse with alopecia areata. Mouse MHC haplotype: H2-k. The sample was CD4+ T cells sorted from a lymph node.

The CDR3 DNA, read in part, is TGTGCCTGGAGCCCGGGACTGGGCTATGCT. Protein product: CAWSPGLGYA. The full CDR3 sequence reads CAWSPGLGYAEQFF. V is TRBV31 and J is TRBJ2-1, with 9 bases identical to TRBD2. The CDR3 end lies 4 residues beyond the end of the read and is filled in from the germline J gene. CDR1 and CDR2 from the germline V gene are GKSSPN and SITVG. CDR3 length: 14 residues. The V gene end was trimmed by 3 bases and the J gene end by 3 bases; junction bases not matched to a gene: 3.